Detailed here is one T cell receptor beta chain. Together with a sample-barcoded 5' primer, a J-beta primer mix was included in a second PCR lasting roughly 7 to 11 cycles. Each CDR3 protein is one row after TCRdb ran MiXCR on the 5' RACE reads. Of hundreds of thousands of distinct CDR3 sequences in the sample, roughly 21% were seen once. Trimming shortened V by 5 bases and J by 7 bases, and 12 bases separated the two germline ends. CDR3 length: 14 amino acids. This record belongs to a study of blood T cells in healthy people across ages. The sequence was obtained from a man in his sixties or seventies in good health. Sequencing used blood. V gene TRBV12-3 or TRBV12-4 combines with J gene TRBJ1-6; the D gene is possibly TRBD1 (5 bases). CDR3: CASSTQGTNSPLHF. In DNA form, the CDR3 reads TGTGCCAGCAGTACTCAGGGAACAAATTCACCCCTCCACTTT.